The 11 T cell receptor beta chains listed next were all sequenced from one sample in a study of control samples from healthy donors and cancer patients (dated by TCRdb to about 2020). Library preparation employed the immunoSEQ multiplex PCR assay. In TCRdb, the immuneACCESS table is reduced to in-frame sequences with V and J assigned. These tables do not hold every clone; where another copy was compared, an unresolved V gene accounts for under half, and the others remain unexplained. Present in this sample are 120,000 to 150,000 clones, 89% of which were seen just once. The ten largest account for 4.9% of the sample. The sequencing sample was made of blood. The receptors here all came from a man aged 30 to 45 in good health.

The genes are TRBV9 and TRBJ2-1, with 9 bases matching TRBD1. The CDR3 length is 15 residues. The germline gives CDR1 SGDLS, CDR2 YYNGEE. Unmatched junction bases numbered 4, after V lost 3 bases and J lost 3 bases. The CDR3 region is CASSDRDRDYNEQFF. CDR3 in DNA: TGTGCCAGCAGCGACCGGGACAGGGACTACAATGAGCAGTTCTTC.

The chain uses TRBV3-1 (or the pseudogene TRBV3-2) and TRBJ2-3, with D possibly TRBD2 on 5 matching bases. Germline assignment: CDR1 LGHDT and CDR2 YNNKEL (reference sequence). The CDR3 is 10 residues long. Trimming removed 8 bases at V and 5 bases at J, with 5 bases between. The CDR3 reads CASGRDTQYF. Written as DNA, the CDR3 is TGTGCCAGCGGGAGAGATACGCAGTATTTT.

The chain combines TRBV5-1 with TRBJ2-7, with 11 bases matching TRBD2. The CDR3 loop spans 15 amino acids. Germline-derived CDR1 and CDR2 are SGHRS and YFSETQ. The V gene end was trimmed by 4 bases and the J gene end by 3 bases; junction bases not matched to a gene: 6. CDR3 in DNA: TGCGCCAGCAGCCCTGGGACTAGCGGATTCTACGAGCAGTACTTC. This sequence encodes CASSPGTSGFYEQYF.

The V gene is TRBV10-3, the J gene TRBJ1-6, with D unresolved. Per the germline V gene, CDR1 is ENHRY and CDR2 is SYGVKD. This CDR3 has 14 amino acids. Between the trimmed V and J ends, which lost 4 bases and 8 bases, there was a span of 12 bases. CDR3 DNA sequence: TGTGCCATCAGTGGGGCCCCGCTGGATTCACCCCTCCACTTT. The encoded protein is CAISGAPLDSPLHF.

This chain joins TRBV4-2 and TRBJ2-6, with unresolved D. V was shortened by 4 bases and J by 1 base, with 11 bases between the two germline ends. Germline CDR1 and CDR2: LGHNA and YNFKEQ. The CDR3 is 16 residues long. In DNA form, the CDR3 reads TGTGCCAGCAGCCCCCCGAGAGGTTCTGGGGCCAACGTCCTGACTTTC. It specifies CASSPPRGSGANVLTF.

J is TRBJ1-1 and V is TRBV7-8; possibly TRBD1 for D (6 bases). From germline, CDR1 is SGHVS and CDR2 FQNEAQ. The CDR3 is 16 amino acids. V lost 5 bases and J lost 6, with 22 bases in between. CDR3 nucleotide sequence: TGTGCCAGCAGCCCGCGGACAGTGCTTGGAGGGGCTGAAGCTTTCTTT. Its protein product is CASSPRTVLGGAEAFF.

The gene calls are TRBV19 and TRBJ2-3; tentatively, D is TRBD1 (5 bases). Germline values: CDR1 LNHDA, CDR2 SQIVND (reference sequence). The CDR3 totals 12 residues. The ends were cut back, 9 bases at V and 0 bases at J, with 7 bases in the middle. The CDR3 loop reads CASRASTDTQYF. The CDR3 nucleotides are TGTGCCAGCAGGGCGAGCACAGATACGCAGTATTTT.

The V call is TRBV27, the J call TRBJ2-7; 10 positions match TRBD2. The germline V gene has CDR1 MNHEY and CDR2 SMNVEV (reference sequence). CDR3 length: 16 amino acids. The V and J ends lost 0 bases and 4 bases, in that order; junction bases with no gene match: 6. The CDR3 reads CASSLSGASGSYEQYF. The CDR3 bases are TGTGCCAGCAGTTTATCTGGAGCTAGCGGGAGTTACGAGCAGTACTTC.

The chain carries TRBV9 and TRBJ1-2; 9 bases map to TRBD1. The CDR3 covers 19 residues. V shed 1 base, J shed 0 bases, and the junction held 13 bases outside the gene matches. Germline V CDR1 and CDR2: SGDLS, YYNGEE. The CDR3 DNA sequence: TGTGCCAGCAGCGTATTCTCGGACAGGGGTGCAGGAACTAACTATGGCTACACCTTC. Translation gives CASSVFSDRGAGTNYGYTF.

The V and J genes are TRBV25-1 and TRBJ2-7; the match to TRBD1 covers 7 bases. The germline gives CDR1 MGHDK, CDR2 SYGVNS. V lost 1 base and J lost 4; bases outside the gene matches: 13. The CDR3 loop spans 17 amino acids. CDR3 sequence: CASSELGKTTGIYEQYF. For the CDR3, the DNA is TGTGCCAGCAGTGAATTAGGAAAGACGACAGGGATATACGAGCAGTACTTC.

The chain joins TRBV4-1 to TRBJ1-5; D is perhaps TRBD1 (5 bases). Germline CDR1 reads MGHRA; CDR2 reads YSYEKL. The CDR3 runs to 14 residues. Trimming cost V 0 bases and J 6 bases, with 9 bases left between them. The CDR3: CASSQDGGGQPQHF. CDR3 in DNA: TGCGCCAGCAGCCAAGATGGGGGGGGTCAGCCCCAGCATTTT.